The rows below give T cell receptor beta chains drawn from one sample of a study of blood T cells in healthy people across ages. TCRdb called the 5' RACE reads again in MiXCR, with one record for every CDR3 protein. The sample holds hundreds of thousands of distinct CDR3 sequences; about 55% are singletons and the top ten take under 65%. Sequencing was done on a sample of blood. The receptors were sampled from a man aged 60 to 69 in good health. Each CDR3 is given with its conserved first and last residue. D genes are given only for firm matches. Only part of the rows carry a size: once, few, many, or a class if the clone is expanded.

DNA | CDR3 | D | size | J | V
TGCAGTGCTAGGAACAGGGTATCCTACAATGAGCAGTACTTC | CSARNRVSYNEQYF | - | - | TRBJ2-7 | TRBV20-1
TGTGCCAGCAGCTCCAGACTAGCGGGGGGTACTCCCGGGGGACCTTACAATGAGCAGTTCTTC | CASSSRLAGGTPGGPYNEQFF | TRBD2 | - | TRBJ2-1 | TRBV11-2
TGTGCCAGCAGCCTAGGGAGGCGTAATTCACCCCTCCACTTT | CASSLGRRNSPLHF | - | - | TRBJ1-6 | TRBV7-2
TGTGCCAGCAGTCTGGGACGGCTCGACAGGTACGAGCAGTACTTC | CASSLGRLDRYEQYF | - | - | TRBJ2-7 | TRBV12-3/TRBV12-4
TGTGCCAGCAGCGTAGCTGGGACGGGGAATCAGCCCCAGCATTTT | CASSVAGTGNQPQHF | - | - | TRBJ1-5 | TRBV9
TGCGCCAGCAGCTTGGATGTAAGTGAGTTGATGAACACTGAAGCTTTCTTT | CASSLDVSELMNTEAFF | - | - | TRBJ1-1 | TRBV5-1
TGTGCCAGCAGCCCCCTAGGGGTTAGCTCCTACGAGCAGTACTTC | CASSPLGVSSYEQYF | - | few | TRBJ2-7 | TRBV9
TGCAGTGTCCCCCAGAGGGGGGCCAACGTCCTGACTTTC | CSVPQRGANVLTF | - | - | TRBJ2-6 | TRBV20-1
TGTGCCAGCTCACCACCGTCACTTAAGACCGAGAAGTACTTC | CASSPPSLKTEKYF | - | once | TRBJ2-7 | TRBV18
TGTGCCAGCAGCCCGAACGGGGGTTCCTACGAGCAGTACTTC | CASSPNGGSYEQYF | - | few | TRBJ2-7 | TRBV7-2
TGCGCCAGCCCAACTAGCGGGGAAGAGACCCAGTACTTC | CASPTSGEETQYF | TRBD2 | - | TRBJ2-5 | TRBV10-1
TGTGCCAGCAGTTACTCGGACAGGGGATACTACGAGCAGTACTTC | CASSYSDRGYYEQYF | TRBD1 | - | TRBJ2-7 | TRBV6-2/TRBV6-3
TGCAGTGCCAGCGGAAGCTCCTACAATGAGCAGTACTTC | CSASGSSYNEQYF | - | - | TRBJ2-7 | TRBV20-1
TGCGCCAGCAGCCAAGAGTTGAGCCGGGGTTTCAACCACAATGAGCAGTACTTC | CASSQELSRGFNHNEQYF | - | - | TRBJ2-5 | TRBV4-3
TGCAGTGGTGCGGGACTATCGAACTACGAGCAGTACTTC | CSGAGLSNYEQYF | TRBD2 | - | TRBJ2-7 | TRBV20-1
TGCGCCAGCAGTATCGTCACAGATACGCAGTATTTT | CASSIVTDTQYF | - | - | TRBJ2-3 | TRBV5-1
TGTGCCAGCAGCTTAGAACAGGGGTGGGCCTACGAGCAGTACTTC | CASSLEQGWAYEQYF | TRBD1 | few | TRBJ2-7 | TRBV7-2
TGCGCCAGCAGCCCAGAGAGCTATGGCTACACCTTC | CASSPESYGYTF | - | - | TRBJ1-2 | TRBV5-1
TGTGCCAGCAGCCACAGGGGTGGAGAGACCCAGTACTTC | CASSHRGGETQYF | - | - | TRBJ2-5 | TRBV3-1
TGTGCCAGCAGACTAGGGTTTGGCACAGATACGCAGTATTTT | CASRLGFGTDTQYF | - | once | TRBJ2-3 | TRBV7-2
TGTGCCAGCAGCGCCGTCGGGAGGAGCTCCTACAATGAGCAGTTCTTC | CASSAVGRSSYNEQFF | TRBD2 | - | TRBJ2-1 | TRBV5-4
TGTGCCAGCAGTTTAGCGCCTCGCGGACTGGCCAAAGCCAAAAACATTCAGTACTTC | CASSLAPRGLAKAKNIQYF | - | - | TRBJ2-4 | TRBV12-3/TRBV12-4
TGCAGTGCTAGAGGTCGATATGGCTACACCTTC | CSARGRYGYTF | - | - | TRBJ1-2 | TRBV20-1
TGTGCCAGCAGTGAAAGGGGGAACAATGGGCAGTTCTTC | CASSERGNNGQFF | - | - | TRBJ2-1 | TRBV6-1
TGTGCCAGCAGCGTAGAAGGGCAGAACACTGAAGCTTTCTTT | CASSVEGQNTEAFF | - | - | TRBJ1-1 | TRBV9
TGTGCCAGCAGTCCCCCCGGGGTCGTGGGTGACTACACCTTC | CASSPPGVVGDYTF | - | - | TRBJ1-2 | TRBV28
TGTGCCAGCACCCCGGATTGGGCTAACTATGGCTACACCTTC | CASTPDWANYGYTF | - | - | TRBJ1-2 | TRBV12-3/TRBV12-4
TGTGCCACAAGGGCAGAGACCCTTGAAGCTTTCTTT | CATRAETLEAFF | - | - | TRBJ1-1 | TRBV28
TGCAGCGTTGAGATCAAGGGGACTAGCGGGACATACAATGAGCAGTTCTTC | CSVEIKGTSGTYNEQFF | TRBD2 | few | TRBJ2-1 | TRBV29-1
TGTGCCAGCAGTCCTAAGCGGCAGGGCTCTGGGGCCAACGTCCTGACTTTC | CASSPKRQGSGANVLTF | - | - | TRBJ2-6 | TRBV6-1
TGCAGTGCTAACCCTAGCGGGGTACACTACGAGCAGTACTTC | CSANPSGVHYEQYF | TRBD2 | - | TRBJ2-7 | TRBV20-1
TGTGCCAGCAGCCAAGATCTCCCCCTTTGGGGGGACTATGGCTACACCTTC | CASSQDLPLWGDYGYTF | - | - | TRBJ1-2 | TRBV14
TGCAGGGCTACGGACCCGTGGTTTAAGCAGTACTTC | CRATDPWFKQYF | - | - | TRBJ2-7 | TRBV20-1
TGCGCCAGCAGCCAAAATACAGGGTGGGTGACCCAGTACTTC | CASSQNTGWVTQYF | - | once | TRBJ2-5 | TRBV4-3
TGCAGTGCTACCACTAGCAGAACCTACGAGCAGTACTTC | CSATTSRTYEQYF | - | few | TRBJ2-7 | TRBV20-1